This T cell receptor beta chain derives from a study of PD-1 blockade in mismatch repair-deficient tumors. Points from the study as a whole: Rapid post-treatment expansion, then contraction, generally preceding radiologic response, marked tumor-resident clones.

All patients were mismatch repair deficient, assessed by either PCR or immunohistochemistry. A few pembrolizumab responders had their TCRs sequenced. The data were produced by immunoSEQ multiplex PCR, yet TCRdb's version contains in-frame clones alone and is incomplete. The data hold roughly 49,000 clones, with 77% observed a single time. Germline lookup yields CDR1 SGHRS and CDR2 YFSETQ. Trimming took 0 bases from V and 2 from J; bases not matched to a gene: 2. This CDR3 comprises 16 residues. As regards this clone: Its antigen is unknown.

The chain employs TRBV5-1 and TRBJ2-2, with TRBD2 matching 9 bases. The source material was PBMCs, sampled before pembrolizumab treatment. This receptor was identified in an adult with mismatch repair-deficient cancer. CDR3 DNA sequence: TGCGCCAGCAGCTTGGAAGCGGGAGGTAACACCGGGGAGCTGTTTTTT. Translated, it gives CASSLEAGGNTGELFF.